A selection of T cell receptor beta chains follows, all from one sample in a study of blood T cells in healthy people across ages. TCRdb passed the 5' RACE reads through MiXCR, listing each CDR3 protein once. The sample yields roughly 800,000 distinct CDR3 sequences, 58% seen once. Sequencing was done on a sample of blood. Source of these receptors: a man younger than 45 in good health. The CDR3 runs from the conserved cysteine through the conserved F or W. The order of the fields is clone size, J gene, V gene, D gene, CDR3 DNA, CDR3 protein. The D gene is left open where the match is weak. Not every row has a clone size; where given, it reads once, few, many or a size class.

clone_size: NA
j_call: TRBJ2-1
v_call: TRBV20-1
d_call: TRBD2
cdr3_nt: TGCAGTGCTAGCGCTGACACTAGCGGGTCCCAGTTCTTC
cdr3_aa: CSASADTSGSQFF

clone_size: NA
j_call: TRBJ2-1
v_call: TRBV7-2
d_call: TRBD2
cdr3_nt: TGTGCCAGCAGCGAGCAAGCGGGAGGGCCTTACAATGAGCAGTTCTTC
cdr3_aa: CASSEQAGGPYNEQFF

clone_size: once
j_call: TRBJ2-1
v_call: TRBV28
d_call: NA
cdr3_nt: TGTGCCAGCAGCCGAAAGCGGGATGAGCAGTTCTTC
cdr3_aa: CASSRKRDEQFF

clone_size: few
j_call: TRBJ2-7
v_call: TRBV28
d_call: TRBD1
cdr3_nt: TGTGCCAGCAGTCTCCGGACAGGTCCCTACGAGCAGTACTTC
cdr3_aa: CASSLRTGPYEQYF

clone_size: NA
j_call: TRBJ1-2
v_call: TRBV25-1
d_call: TRBD1
cdr3_nt: TGTGCCAGCAGTGCTCCAGGGGGACATGGCTACACCTTC
cdr3_aa: CASSAPGGHGYTF

clone_size: NA
j_call: TRBJ2-7
v_call: TRBV20-1
d_call: NA
cdr3_nt: TGCAGTGCTAGGTCGGGGACCACAACCTACGAGCAGTACTTC
cdr3_aa: CSARSGTTTYEQYF

clone_size: NA
j_call: TRBJ2-1
v_call: TRBV7-9
d_call: NA
cdr3_nt: TGTGCCAGCACCCCTCGGGGGCGCAATGAGCAGTTCTTC
cdr3_aa: CASTPRGRNEQFF

clone_size: NA
j_call: TRBJ1-4
v_call: TRBV12-3/TRBV12-4
d_call: TRBD1
cdr3_nt: TGTGCCAGCAGTGTACGGGACAGAAGGGAAAAACTGTTTTTT
cdr3_aa: CASSVRDRREKLFF

clone_size: many
j_call: TRBJ2-5
v_call: TRBV7-2
d_call: NA
cdr3_nt: TGTGCCAGCAGCTCCTCCGGACCACAAGAGACCCAGTACTTC
cdr3_aa: CASSSSGPQETQYF

clone_size: NA
j_call: TRBJ2-7
v_call: TRBV3-1
d_call: NA
cdr3_nt: TGTGCCAGCAGCCAAGGCCCCTTTAAGGACTACGAGCAGTACTTC
cdr3_aa: CASSQGPFKDYEQYF

clone_size: NA
j_call: TRBJ2-1
v_call: TRBV6-2/TRBV6-3
d_call: NA
cdr3_nt: TGTGCCAGCAGTTACTCGAGGGGAGGTAACAATGAGCAGTTCTTC
cdr3_aa: CASSYSRGGNNEQFF

clone_size: NA
j_call: TRBJ1-2
v_call: TRBV12-3/TRBV12-4
d_call: NA
cdr3_nt: TGTGCCAGCAGCCGCCGGCGTATACCCTATGGCTACACCTTC
cdr3_aa: CASSRRRIPYGYTF

clone_size: NA
j_call: TRBJ1-5
v_call: TRBV4-3
d_call: NA
cdr3_nt: TGCGCCAGCAGCCAAGATATGACCGAGGGTAGCAATCAGCCCCAGCATTTT
cdr3_aa: CASSQDMTEGSNQPQHF

clone_size: NA
j_call: TRBJ1-6
v_call: TRBV10-3
d_call: NA
cdr3_nt: TGTGCCATCGCGGAGAGCTCCTATAATTCACCCCTCCACTTT
cdr3_aa: CAIAESSYNSPLHF

clone_size: NA
j_call: TRBJ2-1
v_call: TRBV28
d_call: TRBD1
cdr3_nt: TGTGCCAGCAGTTTTCCACAGGGGAGGCAGTTCTTC
cdr3_aa: CASSFPQGRQFF

clone_size: once
j_call: TRBJ2-4
v_call: TRBV9
d_call: TRBD1
cdr3_nt: TGTGCCAGCAGCCCCTGGACAGGGAATCCGGCTGTAGCCAAAAACATTCAGTACTTC
cdr3_aa: CASSPWTGNPAVAKNIQYF

clone_size: few
j_call: TRBJ1-5
v_call: TRBV4-2
d_call: NA
cdr3_nt: TGTGCCAGCAGCCCCTCTCCGGGGCGCGCAGATCAGCCCCAGCATTTT
cdr3_aa: CASSPSPGRADQPQHF

clone_size: few
j_call: TRBJ2-5
v_call: TRBV29-1
d_call: TRBD2
cdr3_nt: TGCAGTGATTCGGAGAACGGGGGGGAGACCCAGTACTTC
cdr3_aa: CSDSENGGETQYF

clone_size: once
j_call: TRBJ1-2
v_call: TRBV7-9
d_call: NA
cdr3_nt: TGTGCCAGCAGCTCCACGTCTACTAACTATGGCTACACCTTC
cdr3_aa: CASSSTSTNYGYTF

clone_size: NA
j_call: TRBJ2-7
v_call: TRBV28
d_call: TRBD2
cdr3_nt: TGTGCCAGCAGTACCGGACTAGCGGAGGGAACCTACAATGAGCAGTACTTC
cdr3_aa: CASSTGLAEGTYNEQYF

clone_size: NA
j_call: TRBJ2-1
v_call: TRBV15
d_call: NA
cdr3_nt: TGTGCCACCAGAAGTGACAGTAGCTCCTACAATGAGCAGTTCTTC
cdr3_aa: CATRSDSSSYNEQFF

clone_size: NA
j_call: TRBJ2-1
v_call: TRBV28
d_call: NA
cdr3_nt: TGTGCCACCCACGGAGGTACCTACAATGAGCAGTTCTTC
cdr3_aa: CATHGGTYNEQFF

clone_size: NA
j_call: TRBJ2-7
v_call: TRBV5-1
d_call: NA
cdr3_nt: TGCGCCAGCAGCTTGGATATGGGGGGCTCCTACGAGCAGTACTTC
cdr3_aa: CASSLDMGGSYEQYF

clone_size: NA
j_call: TRBJ2-4
v_call: TRBV30
d_call: NA
cdr3_nt: TGTGCCTGGAGCCGGGACATTCAAAACATTCAGTACTTC
cdr3_aa: CAWSRDIQNIQYF

clone_size: NA
j_call: TRBJ2-5
v_call: TRBV10-3
d_call: TRBD1
cdr3_nt: TGTGCCATCAGTGAGTCGAAACAGGGGGCACGGGAGACCCAGTACTTC
cdr3_aa: CAISESKQGARETQYF

clone_size: NA
j_call: TRBJ2-5
v_call: TRBV20-1
d_call: NA
cdr3_nt: TGCAGTGGGACCCACCCACAGGGTCACCAGGGCCAGTACTTC
cdr3_aa: CSGTHPQGHQGQYF

clone_size: NA
j_call: TRBJ1-2
v_call: TRBV20-1
d_call: TRBD1
cdr3_nt: TGCAGTGCTGACAGGGGGAACTATGGCTACACCTTC
cdr3_aa: CSADRGNYGYTF

clone_size: NA
j_call: TRBJ2-3
v_call: TRBV27
d_call: NA
cdr3_nt: TGTGCCAGCAGCTATCGGTGGTTTTTGGAGCAGAGCACAGATACGCAGTATTTT
cdr3_aa: CASSYRWFLEQSTDTQYF

clone_size: NA
j_call: TRBJ2-5
v_call: TRBV20-1
d_call: NA
cdr3_nt: TGCAGTGCTAGAGAGTCGACCACCCAAGAGACCCAGTACTTC
cdr3_aa: CSARESTTQETQYF

clone_size: few
j_call: TRBJ2-3
v_call: TRBV7-2
d_call: NA
cdr3_nt: TGTGCCAGCAGCTCACTTCCGGGACAACGCACAGATACGCAGTATTTT
cdr3_aa: CASSSLPGQRTDTQYF

clone_size: many
j_call: TRBJ1-5
v_call: TRBV7-8
d_call: NA
cdr3_nt: TGTGCCAGCAGCTCGAGCGGCGAGCATTTT
cdr3_aa: CASSSSGEHF

clone_size: NA
j_call: TRBJ2-7
v_call: TRBV27
d_call: NA
cdr3_nt: TGTGCCAGCAGTTTATCGTCCGGGGGCGCCTACGAGCAGTACTTC
cdr3_aa: CASSLSSGGAYEQYF

clone_size: NA
j_call: TRBJ2-3
v_call: TRBV20-1
d_call: NA
cdr3_nt: TGCAGTGCTATGGGGGCGGGAGATACGCAGTATTTT
cdr3_aa: CSAMGAGDTQYF

clone_size: NA
j_call: TRBJ1-2
v_call: TRBV29-1
d_call: NA
cdr3_nt: TGCAGCGTTTTTGATCCGGGGATCTATGGCTACACCTTC
cdr3_aa: CSVFDPGIYGYTF

clone_size: NA
j_call: TRBJ2-1
v_call: TRBV7-3
d_call: TRBD2
cdr3_nt: TGTGCCAGCAGCGTACTAGCGGGAGGTATCGATGAGCAGTTCTTC
cdr3_aa: CASSVLAGGIDEQFF

clone_size: NA
j_call: TRBJ2-7
v_call: TRBV27
d_call: NA
cdr3_nt: TGTGCCAGCAGTTTATCGGACAGCACGTCCTACGAGCAGTACTTC
cdr3_aa: CASSLSDSTSYEQYF

clone_size: NA
j_call: TRBJ1-6
v_call: TRBV10-3
d_call: NA
cdr3_nt: TGTGCCATCGGAGGCACCTATAATTCACCCCTCCACTTT
cdr3_aa: CAIGGTYNSPLHF

clone_size: NA
j_call: TRBJ2-1
v_call: TRBV4-2
d_call: TRBD2
cdr3_nt: TGTGCCAGCAGCCCCCCACCAGCGGGAGGGTACAATGAGCAGTTCTTC
cdr3_aa: CASSPPPAGGYNEQFF

clone_size: NA
j_call: TRBJ1-4
v_call: TRBV3-1
d_call: TRBD1
cdr3_nt: TGTGCCAGCAGCCAAGAGGGACAGCCGAATGAAAAACTGTTTTTT
cdr3_aa: CASSQEGQPNEKLFF

clone_size: NA
j_call: TRBJ2-1
v_call: TRBV29-1
d_call: TRBD2
cdr3_nt: TGCAGCGCTGTAGGCGGGAGATATTACAATGAGCAGTTCTTC
cdr3_aa: CSAVGGRYYNEQFF

clone_size: NA
j_call: TRBJ1-1
v_call: TRBV6-6
d_call: NA
cdr3_nt: TGTGCCAGTAGTTACTCGAGGGATGAAGCTTTCTTT
cdr3_aa: CASSYSRDEAFF

clone_size: few
j_call: TRBJ1-1
v_call: TRBV5-1
d_call: NA
cdr3_nt: TGCGCCAGCAGGAGTGGGGCCACTGAAGCTTTCTTT
cdr3_aa: CASRSGATEAFF

clone_size: NA
j_call: TRBJ1-1
v_call: TRBV5-1
d_call: NA
cdr3_nt: TGCGCCAGCAGCGTGTACCGGACAGTTGAAGCTTTCTTT
cdr3_aa: CASSVYRTVEAFF

clone_size: once
j_call: TRBJ1-2
v_call: TRBV29-1
d_call: NA
cdr3_nt: TGCAGCGTTGTACAGAGGGGTTCCGGTTCCCTTAGCTACACCTTC
cdr3_aa: CSVVQRGSGSLSYTF

clone_size: NA
j_call: TRBJ2-2
v_call: TRBV6-5
d_call: TRBD2
cdr3_nt: TGTGCCAGCAGTTATGATAGCGGGGGGCCCACCGGGGAGCTGTTTTTT
cdr3_aa: CASSYDSGGPTGELFF